This T cell receptor (beta chain) was captured by sequencing in a study of response to subunit inactivated influenza vaccine. Points from the study as a whole: Each seasonal influenza vaccination recruits few new T cells, the authors suggested.

TCRdb recomputed calls from the RT-PCR reads with MiXCR, one row per CDR3 protein. The table records around 520,000 distinct CDR3 sequences, 25% of them present only once. V was pared by 1 base and J by 8 bases, with 19 bases of the junction left unmatched. CDR3 size: 19 residues. CDR1 and CDR2 from the germline V gene are MGHRA and YSYEKL. A word on this clonotype: Its antigen is undetermined.

The J gene is TRBJ2-2, the V gene TRBV4-1, with 7 bases matching TRBD2. This receptor was taken from a man aged 50-59 years who received an inactivated influenza vaccine. The sequencing here drew on CD4+ T cells sorted from PBMCs, taken 5 days after vaccination. The CDR3 spells CASSQGSGLPILRGGELFF. The CDR3 nucleotides are TGCGCCAGCAGCCAAGGTTCAGGTCTCCCCATCTTGCGGGGGGGGGAGCTGTTTTTT.